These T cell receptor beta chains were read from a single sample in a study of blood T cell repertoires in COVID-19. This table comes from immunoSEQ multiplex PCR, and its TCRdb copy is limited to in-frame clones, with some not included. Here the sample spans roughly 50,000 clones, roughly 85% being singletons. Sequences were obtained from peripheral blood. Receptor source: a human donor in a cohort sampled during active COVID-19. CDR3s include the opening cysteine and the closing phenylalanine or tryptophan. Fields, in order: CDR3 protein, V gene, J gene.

CASSQDRGSYGYTF	TRBV5-4	TRBJ1-2
CASSLDYHEQYF	TRBV12-3/TRBV12-4	TRBJ2-7
CASSQEVLERYGYTF	TRBV4-2	TRBJ1-2
CASSIPGSNEQYF	TRBV19	TRBJ2-7
CASSYDRGKYEQYF	TRBV4-1	TRBJ2-7
CASSLGTGARGRAFF	TRBV7-9	TRBJ1-1
CASSYPSGRLRNTIYF	TRBV7-2	TRBJ1-3
CASSNSIGDYGYTF	TRBV27	TRBJ1-2
CASSVVEGRIGYTF	TRBV9	TRBJ1-2
CASSQGDRGPNQPQHF	TRBV4-1	TRBJ1-5
CASSFTGVGDTEAFF	TRBV5-1	TRBJ1-1
CASSSTGAWMNTEAFF	TRBV11-2	TRBJ1-1
CASLDRFYNEKLFF	TRBV6-5	TRBJ1-4
CASSSQGVPNSPLHF	TRBV11-2	TRBJ1-6
CASSVGSGGQEWSPLHF	TRBV9	TRBJ1-6
CSASGGATEAFF	TRBV29-1	TRBJ1-1
CSVDEFGQGWEGYTF	TRBV29-1	TRBJ1-2
CASSQQGVGTEAFF	TRBV5-1	TRBJ1-1
CASSLAGTQETQYF	TRBV3-1/TRBV3-2	TRBJ2-5
CASSLGSGTGVTNEKLFF	TRBV7-9	TRBJ1-4
CAWAALMNTEAFF	TRBV30	TRBJ1-1
CASRYDSNEQYF	TRBV6-5	TRBJ2-7
CASSGGQGASRGTEAFF	TRBV5-4	TRBJ1-1
CASSYEGASTEAFF	TRBV6-6	TRBJ1-1
CASSPGGSGNTIYF	TRBV11-3	TRBJ1-3